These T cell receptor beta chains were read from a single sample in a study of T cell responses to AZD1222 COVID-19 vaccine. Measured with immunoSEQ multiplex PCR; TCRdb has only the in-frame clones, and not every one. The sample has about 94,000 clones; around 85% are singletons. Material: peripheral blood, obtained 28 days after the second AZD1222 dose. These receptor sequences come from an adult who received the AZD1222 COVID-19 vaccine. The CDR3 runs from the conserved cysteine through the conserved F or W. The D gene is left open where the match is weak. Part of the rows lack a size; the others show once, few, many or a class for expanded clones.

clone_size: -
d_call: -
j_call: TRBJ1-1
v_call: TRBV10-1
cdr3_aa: CASSDDGTSWRTEAFF
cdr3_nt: TGCGCCAGCAGTGATGACGGAACCAGTTGGAGGACTGAAGCTTTCTTT

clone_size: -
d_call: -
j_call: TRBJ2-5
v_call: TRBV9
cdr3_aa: CASSVWQGVQETQYF
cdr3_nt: TGTGCCAGCAGCGTATGGCAGGGCGTCCAAGAGACCCAGTACTTC

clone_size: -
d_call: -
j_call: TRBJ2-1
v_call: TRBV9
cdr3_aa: CASTLSEDNEQFF
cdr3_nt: TGTGCCAGCACCCTCTCCGAAGATAATGAGCAGTTCTTC

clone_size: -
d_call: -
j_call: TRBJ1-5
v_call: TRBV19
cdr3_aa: CASSIMDRNNQPQHF
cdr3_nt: TGTGCCAGTAGTATTATGGACAGAAATAATCAGCCCCAGCATTTT

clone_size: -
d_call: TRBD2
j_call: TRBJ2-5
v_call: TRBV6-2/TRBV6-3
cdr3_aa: CASSYQAGVPPETQYF
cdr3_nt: TGTGCCAGCAGTTACCAGGCGGGAGTACCTCCGGAGACCCAGTACTTC

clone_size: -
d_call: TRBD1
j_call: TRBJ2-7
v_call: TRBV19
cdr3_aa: CASSSGTGSYEQYF
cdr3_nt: TGTGCCAGTAGCTCCGGGACAGGGTCCTACGAGCAGTACTTC

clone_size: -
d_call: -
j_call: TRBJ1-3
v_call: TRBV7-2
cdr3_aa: CASSFSLRNTIYF
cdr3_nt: TGTGCCAGCAGCTTCAGTCTAAGAAACACCATATATTTT

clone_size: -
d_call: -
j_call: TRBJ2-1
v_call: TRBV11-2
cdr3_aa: CASRFGSYNEQFF
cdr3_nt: TGTGCCAGCCGGTTCGGGTCCTACAATGAGCAGTTCTTC

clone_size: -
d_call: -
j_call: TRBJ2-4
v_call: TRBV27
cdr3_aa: CASSFIRPSHTIADKNIQYF
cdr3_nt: TGTGCCAGCAGTTTCATTAGGCCGAGCCATACCATTGCGGACAAAAACATTCAGTACTTC

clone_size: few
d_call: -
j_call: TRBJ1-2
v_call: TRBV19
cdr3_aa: CASSIALGSYGYTF
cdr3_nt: TGTGCCAGTAGTATAGCCCTCGGCAGCTATGGCTACACCTTC

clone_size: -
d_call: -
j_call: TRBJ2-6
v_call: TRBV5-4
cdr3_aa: CASSLGVESSGANVLTF
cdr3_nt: TGTGCCAGCAGCTTGGGGGTCGAGTCATCTGGGGCCAACGTCCTGACTTTC

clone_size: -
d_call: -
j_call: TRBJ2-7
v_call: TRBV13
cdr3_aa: CASSLRGAEQYF
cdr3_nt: TGTGCCAGCAGCTTAAGGGGGGCCGAGCAGTACTTC

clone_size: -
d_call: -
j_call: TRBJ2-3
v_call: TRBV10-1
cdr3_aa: CASSERGLTDTQYF
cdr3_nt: TGCGCCAGCAGTGAACGGGGTCTCACAGATACGCAGTATTTT

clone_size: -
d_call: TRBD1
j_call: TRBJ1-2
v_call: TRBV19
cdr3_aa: CASSIVDRGLVYGYTF
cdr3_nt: TGTGCCAGTAGTATCGTTGACAGGGGCCTCGTCTATGGCTACACCTTC

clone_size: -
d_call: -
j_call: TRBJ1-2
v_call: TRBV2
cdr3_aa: CASSRGPANYGYTF
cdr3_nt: TGTGCCAGCAGCCGGGGCCCTGCTAACTATGGCTACACCTTC

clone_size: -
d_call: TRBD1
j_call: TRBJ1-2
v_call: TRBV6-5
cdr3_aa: CASSSGTGVYGYTF
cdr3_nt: TGTGCCAGCAGTTCCGGGACAGGGGTTTATGGCTACACCTTC

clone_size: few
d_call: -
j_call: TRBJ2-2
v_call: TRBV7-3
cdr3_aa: CASSHRPKANTGELFF
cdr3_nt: TGTGCCAGCAGCCACCGTCCCAAGGCGAACACCGGGGAGCTGTTTTTT

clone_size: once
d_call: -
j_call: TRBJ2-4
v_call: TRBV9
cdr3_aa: CASSPPRGLAKNIQYF
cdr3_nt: TGTGCCAGCAGCCCCCCTCGGGGGTTAGCCAAAAACATTCAGTACTTC

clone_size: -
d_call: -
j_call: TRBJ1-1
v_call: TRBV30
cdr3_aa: CAWSLGNTEAFF
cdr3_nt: TGTGCCTGGAGTCTTGGGAATACTGAAGCTTTCTTT

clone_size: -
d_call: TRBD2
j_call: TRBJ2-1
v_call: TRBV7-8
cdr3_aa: CASSAIGLAGNNEQFF
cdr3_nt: TGTGCCAGCAGCGCAATCGGACTAGCGGGAAACAATGAGCAGTTCTTC

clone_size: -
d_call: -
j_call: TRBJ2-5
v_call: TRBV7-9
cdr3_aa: CASRIGETQYF
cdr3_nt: TGTGCCAGCCGGATCGGGGAGACCCAGTACTTC

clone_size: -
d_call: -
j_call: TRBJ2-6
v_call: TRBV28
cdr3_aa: CASSDLVSGANVLTF
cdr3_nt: TGTGCCAGCAGTGATTTAGTCTCTGGGGCCAACGTCCTGACTTTC

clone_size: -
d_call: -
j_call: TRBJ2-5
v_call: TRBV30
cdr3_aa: CAWSVIRRNKETQYF
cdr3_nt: TGTGCCTGGAGTGTAATTAGGCGGAATAAAGAGACCCAGTACTTC

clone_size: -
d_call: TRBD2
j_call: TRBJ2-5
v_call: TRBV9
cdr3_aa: CASSVGTSGTQETQYF
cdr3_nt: TGTGCCAGCAGCGTAGGGACTAGCGGGACTCAAGAGACCCAGTACTTC

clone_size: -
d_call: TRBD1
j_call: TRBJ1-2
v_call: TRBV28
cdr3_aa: CASSSQGWDYGYTF
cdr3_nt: TGTGCCAGCAGTTCACAGGGGTGGGACTATGGCTACACCTTC

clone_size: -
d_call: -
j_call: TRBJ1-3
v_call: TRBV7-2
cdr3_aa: CASSLAPGRNTIYF
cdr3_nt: TGTGCCAGCAGCTTAGCGCCCGGGAGAAACACCATATATTTT

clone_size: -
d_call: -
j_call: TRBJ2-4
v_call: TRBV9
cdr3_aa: CASSVKEGNAIQYF
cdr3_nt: TGTGCCAGCAGCGTGAAAGAGGGGAACGCCATTCAGTACTTC

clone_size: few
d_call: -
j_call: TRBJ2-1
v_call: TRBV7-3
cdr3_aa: CASSSTPGLNYNEQFF
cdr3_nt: TGTGCCAGCAGTTCAACCCCGGGACTTAACTACAATGAGCAGTTCTTC

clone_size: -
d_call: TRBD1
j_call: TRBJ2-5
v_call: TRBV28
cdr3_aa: CASRSGQEETQYF
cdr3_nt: TGTGCCAGCAGATCGGGACAGGAAGAGACCCAGTACTTC